The 7 T cell receptor beta chains reported below all come from one sample, sequenced in a study of T cells after yellow fever vaccination. TCRdb passed the 5' RACE reads through MiXCR, listing each CDR3 protein once. The sample records 300,000 to 450,000 distinct CDR3 sequences, 6.2% being singletons. The sequencing here drew on PBMCs, taken 5 days after the yellow fever booster vaccination. The receptors derive from a young man who received the YFV17D yellow fever vaccine.

Note on this clonotype: The junction shows a germline mismatch at one end, possibly a read error. The chain is built from TRBV6-1 and TRBJ1-2, with D tentatively TRBD1 (5 bases). This CDR3 is 17 amino acids long. Per germline, CDR1 MNHNS and CDR2 SASEGT. The CDR3 region is CSSSRSGGAGVSYGYTF. For the CDR3, the DNA is TGTTCCAGCAGTCGGTCCGGTGGGGCAGGCGTCAGCTATGGCTACACCTTC.

The chain joins TRBV11-2 to TRBJ2-1; possibly TRBD1 or TRBD2 for D (5 bases each). This CDR3 spans 16 amino acids. V gave up 4 bases and J gave up 7 bases, with 20 bases separating them. The germline CDR1 and CDR2 sequences are SGHAT and FQNNGV. CDR3 sequence: CASSSHTGAGANEQFF. The DNA for the CDR3 is TGTGCCAGCAGCTCGCACACCGGGGCCGGCGCGAATGAGCAGTTCTTC.

This clonotype occurred many times. The chain has TRBV9 and TRBJ2-3; D is perhaps TRBD1 (6 bases). V lost 3 bases and J lost 2, with 13 bases in between. CDR1 is SGDLS and CDR2 is YYNGEE in the germline V gene. The CDR3 sequence is 15 residues long. In nucleotides, the CDR3 is TGTGCCAGCAGCGCCCTACAGGGTCCCACAGATACGCAGTATTTT. Amino acids: CASSALQGPTDTQYF.

The table lists this clonotype with many counts. This chain joins TRBV5-1 and TRBJ2-7; 9 positions match TRBD1. CDR3 length equals 15 residues. Germline CDR1 and CDR2: SGHRS and YFSETQ. The V and J ends lost 5 bases and 2 bases, in that order; junction bases with no gene match: 8. CDR3 sequence reads: CASRKRTGDAYEQYF. CDR3 nucleotide sequence: TGCGCCAGCAGGAAACGGACAGGGGACGCCTACGAGCAGTACTTC.

This sequence joins TRBV11-2 and TRBJ2-1; D is perhaps TRBD1 (5 bases). Per germline, CDR1 SGHAT and CDR2 FQNNGV. Trimming shortened V by 5 bases and J by 2 bases, and 10 bases separated the two germline ends. The CDR3 length is 14 residues. For the CDR3, the DNA is TGTGCCAGCAGCAAGACAGCGACCTACAATGAGCAGTTCTTC. As protein: CASSKTATYNEQFF.

The rearrangement uses TRBV27 and TRBJ2-5; 7 nucleotides match TRBD1. The germline CDR1 and CDR2 sequences are MNHEY and SMNVEV (reference sequence). V was pared by 6 bases and J by 5 bases, with 12 bases of the junction left unmatched. This CDR3 contains 15 residues. CDR3 protein: CASRSDRDPGETQYF. DNA of the CDR3: TGTGCCAGCAGATCAGACAGGGACCCCGGGGAGACCCAGTACTTC.

V gene TRBV11-2 combines with J gene TRBJ2-1; the match to TRBD2 covers 8 bases. CDR3 length: 15 amino acids. Unmatched junction bases numbered 5, after V lost 5 bases and J lost 2 bases. Germline V gives CDR1 SGHAT, CDR2 FQNNGV. CDR3 in amino acids: CASSPGGDPYNEQFF. The CDR3 DNA is TGTGCCAGCAGCCCCGGGGGGGATCCCTACAATGAGCAGTTCTTC.